The 31 T cell receptor beta chains listed next were all sequenced from one sample in a study of spatial heterogeneity in lung cancer. General observations from the study: How many expanded intratumoral alpha and beta TCRs were present tracked the tumor mutation count, which was a count of nonsynonymous mutations.

TCRdb recomputed calls from the 5' RACE reads with MiXCR, one row per CDR3 protein. The table lists under 20,000 distinct CDR3 sequences, under 7% of them singletons. These TCRs are of unknown antigen specificity. Time point defined: sample taken at primary tumor resection. The sample in question was lung tumor tissue, obtained at surgery. The source is a female donor with early-stage non-small cell lung cancer.

The CDR3 DNA follows: TGCGCCAGCAGCCAACCGGGGACAATGAGCTCCTACGAGCAGTACTTC. Amino acid sequence: CASSQPGTMSSYEQYF. J is TRBJ2-7 and V is TRBV4-1, with D perhaps TRBD1 (6 bases). Germline V gene lookup returns CDR1 MGHRA and CDR2 YSYEKL. Deletions cut 2 bases from V and 0 bases from J, with 14 bases between. CDR3 length: 16 amino acids.

V and J are TRBV9 and TRBJ2-5, with D tentatively TRBD2 (6 bases). The V gene's germline CDR1 is SGDLS and CDR2 YYNGEE. With 0 bases removed from V and 4 bases from J, the gap between germline ends came to 13 bases. The CDR3 consists of 15 residues. The CDR3 protein is CASSVEAGPPETQYF. As DNA, the CDR3 is TGTGCCAGCAGCGTAGAGGCGGGGCCCCCAGAGACCCAGTACTTC.

In this sample, this clonotype turned up many times. The chain has TRBV5-1 and TRBJ2-2, with D possibly matching TRBD2 (6 bases). Trimming left V 3 bases short and J 4 bases short, with 13 bases between. CDR1 and CDR2 (germline): SGHRS, YFSETQ. The CDR3 covers 15 residues. CDR3 amino acids: CASSSGGARTGELFF. For the CDR3, the DNA is TGCGCCAGCAGCTCTGGCGGGGCTCGCACCGGGGAGCTGTTTTTT.

This clonotype was found many times. The gene calls are TRBV27 and TRBJ1-1; D is ambiguous. Trimming took off 7 bases at V and 11 bases at J, with 14 bases between the two ends. Germline V gene sequence: CDR1 MNHEY, CDR2 SMNVEV (reference sequence). This CDR3 spans 11 amino acids. As DNA, the CDR3 is TGTGCCAGCATCAACTACGAGAAGGCTTTCTTT. It specifies CASINYEKAFF.

The sample holds a few counts of this clonotype. V is TRBV5-1 and J is TRBJ2-1; D gene ambiguous. V lost 0 bases and J 4 bases, leaving 8 bases between the germline ends. The CDR3 length is 14 residues. Germline-derived CDR1 and CDR2 are SGHRS and YFSETQ. The CDR3 nucleotides read TGCGCCAGCAGCTTGGACGGAACGTACAATGAGCAGTTCTTC. Amino acids: CASSLDGTYNEQFF.

This clonotype was found many times. The chain couples TRBV28 to TRBJ1-6; D remains unclear. The germline V gene has CDR1 MDHEN and CDR2 SYDVKM. This CDR3 contains 15 residues. Trimming cost V 7 bases and J 2 bases, with 12 bases left between them. The CDR3 region is CASTPGGPYNSPLHF. In DNA, the CDR3 is TGTGCCAGCACCCCGGGAGGTCCCTATAATTCACCCCTCCACTTT.

This clonotype has at least ten counts. This sequence joins TRBV19 and TRBJ2-5; tentative D call: TRBD2 (5 bases). The V end lost 5 bases, the J end lost 2 bases, and 12 bases lay between the germline ends. The CDR3 is made up of 14 amino acids. Germline V gene data show CDR1 as LNHDA and CDR2 as SQIVND (reference sequence). Here the CDR3 reads CASSLLSGQETQYF. For the CDR3, the DNA is TGTGCCAGTAGTCTACTGAGCGGACAAGAGACCCAGTACTTC. The variable domain in full, completed from reference TRBV19 and TRBJ2-5, reads DGGITQSPKYLFRKEGQNVTLSCEQNLNHDAMYWYRQDPGQGLRLIYYSQIVNDFQKGDIAEGYSVSREKKESFPLTVTSAQKNPTAFYLCASSLLSGQETQYFGPGTRLLVL.

This clonotype was picked up many times. One junction end does not reproduce the germline sequence, and a read error may be involved. This chain uses TRBV12-3 or TRBV12-4 with TRBJ2-5; 8 bases line up with TRBD2. The CDR3 consists of 18 residues. The CDR3 loop is CASSKGLADYSWGETRYF. DNA of the CDR3: TGTGCCAGCAGCAAAGGACTAGCAGACTACTCATGGGGAGAGACCCGGTACTTC.

There are many counts of this clonotype. The V call is TRBV3-1, the J call TRBJ2-3; TRBD2 is a possible D gene (5 bases). This CDR3 has 15 amino acids. V was shortened by 1 base and J by 4 bases, with 12 bases between the two germline ends. Germline V CDR1 and CDR2: LGHDT, YNNKEL (reference sequence). CDR3 DNA: TGTGCCAGCAGCCAAGGGACTTTGGGGTCAGATACGCAGTATTTT. Amino acid sequence: CASSQGTLGSDTQYF.

In its sample, this clonotype was seen a few times. The rearrangement joins TRBV27 to TRBJ2-7; D remains unclear. Germline V lookup: CDR1 MNHEY, CDR2 SMNVEV (reference sequence). This CDR3 region has 13 residues. The V end lost 1 base, the J end lost 3 bases, and 7 bases lay between the germline ends. The CDR3 protein is CASSLYGVYEQYF. The CDR3 DNA reads as TGTGCCAGCAGTTTATACGGAGTCTACGAGCAGTACTTC.

This clonotype was observed many times. The rearrangement links TRBV20-1 to TRBJ2-1, with D perhaps assigned TRBD1 or TRBD2 (5 bases each). CDR1 and CDR2 from the germline V gene are DFQATT and SNEGSKA (reference sequence). Trimming cost V 5 bases and J 15 bases, with 29 bases left between them. The length of the CDR3 is 15 residues. The CDR3 region has the DNA TGCAGTGCTCCCACCCGGGACCGTTTTTCTCCAGGCCCGTTCTTC. Amino acid sequence: CSAPTRDRFSPGPFF.

This clonotype has ten or more counts. The V gene is TRBV7-6, the J gene TRBJ2-3; D is perhaps TRBD1 or TRBD2 (5 bases each). Germline CDR1 is SGHVS and CDR2 is FNYEAQ. This CDR3 is 17 amino acids long. Trimming shortened V by 1 base and J by 6 bases, and 20 bases separated the two germline ends. The DNA of the CDR3 is TGTGCCAGCAGCTTAGTTTTTAGGCCAGGGAGATTTGATACGCAGTATTTT. The encoded protein is CASSLVFRPGRFDTQYF.

Regarding this clonotype: A junction end diverges from the germline sequence, so it may reflect a read error. V gene TRBV14 combines with J gene TRBJ2-2, with 9 nucleotides matching TRBD2. The CDR3 loop spans 15 amino acids. Germline V gene sequence: CDR1 SGHDN, CDR2 FVKESK. This chain's CDR3 is CASSRGLAKTGELFF. DNA of the CDR3: TGTGCCAGCAGCCGTGGACTAGCGAAGACCGGGGAGCTGTTTTTT. Together with reference TRBV14 and TRBJ2-2, the CDR3 gives the full variable domain: EAGVTQFPSHSVIEKGQTVTLRCDPISGHDNLYWYRRVMGKEIKFLLHFVKESKQDESGMPNNRFLAERTGGTYSTLKVQPAELEDSGVYFCASSRGLAKTGELFFGEGSRLTVL.

This clonotype was seen repeatedly, ten times or more. This chain connects TRBV29-1 to TRBJ1-4; TRBD1 matches at 8 bases. V shed 4 bases and J 1 base; nucleotides not matched to a gene: 5. Germline assignment: CDR1 SQVTM and CDR2 ANQGSEA. The length of the CDR3 is 15 residues. CDR3: CSVGRGRETNEKLFF. In DNA form, the CDR3 reads TGCAGCGTTGGCAGGGGGCGTGAAACTAATGAAAAACTGTTTTTT.

The V and J genes are TRBV5-1 and TRBJ2-7, with D possibly being TRBD2 (7 bases). The V end was cut by 4 bases, the J end by 6 bases, with 17 bases between. There are 14 residues in the CDR3. CDR1 is SGHRS and CDR2 is YFSETQ in the germline V gene. Here the CDR3 reads CASSPGAGEAEQYF. CDR3 in DNA: TGCGCCAGCAGCCCGGGGGCGGGAGAAGCCGAGCAGTACTTC.

The chain has TRBV7-3 and TRBJ2-1, with D perhaps given as TRBD1 or TRBD2 (5 bases each). Trimming shortened V by 2 bases and J by 0 bases, and 11 bases separated the two germline ends. This CDR3 region has 16 residues. Germline V gives CDR1 SGHTA, CDR2 FQGTGA. The CDR3 protein is CASSLLGPSSYNEQFF. CDR3 DNA: TGTGCCAGCAGCTTATTGGGACCCAGCTCCTACAATGAGCAGTTCTTC.

This clonotype was observed at least ten times. The chain couples TRBV7-3 to TRBJ2-1; 8 nucleotides agree with TRBD2. Trimming at V came to 2 bases and at J to 0 bases, leaving 3 bases not matched to a gene. The length of the CDR3 is 16 residues. CDR1 SGHTA and CDR2 FQGTGA come from the germline V gene. The chain's CDR3 is CASSLGSGSSYNEQFF. In DNA, the CDR3 is TGTGCCAGCAGCTTAGGCAGCGGGAGCTCCTACAATGAGCAGTTCTTC.

This clonotype is large within its sample. CDR3 nucleotide sequence: TGTGCCAGCAGTTTTGAGGGGGCGAGCGAGCAGTACTTC. Its protein is CASSFEGASEQYF. The J gene is TRBJ2-7, the V gene TRBV6-2 or TRBV6-3; 7 bases fit TRBD1. Germline V gene sequence: CDR1 MNHEY, CDR2 SVGEGT. The CDR3 runs to 13 residues. Unmatched junction bases numbered 6, after V lost 4 bases and J lost 6 bases.

In its sample, this clonotype ranks as medium-sized. The rearrangement uses TRBV10-1 and TRBJ1-5; D is uncertain. Looked up from germline, CDR1 is WNHNN and CDR2 is SYGVQD (reference sequence). This CDR3 has 13 residues. V gave up 3 bases and J gave up 7 bases, with 10 bases separating them. CDR3 loop: CASSEGVTQPQHF. The CDR3 DNA reads TGCGCCAGCAGTGAAGGAGTTACACAGCCCCAGCATTTT.

This clonotype was detected many times. V gene TRBV29-1 combines with J gene TRBJ2-1; 10 bases line up with TRBD2. With V trimmed by 7 bases and J by 2 bases, 5 bases remained unmatched. Germline V gives CDR1 SQVTM, CDR2 ANQGSEA. The CDR3 runs to 14 residues. The CDR3 DNA reads as TGCAGCGGAACCCTAGCGGGGGCCTACAATGAGCAGTTCTTC. Its translation is CSGTLAGAYNEQFF.

The sample holds many counts of this clonotype. The V and J genes are TRBV11-2 and TRBJ2-1; TRBD2 aligns across 7 bases. This CDR3 is 14 amino acids long. Germline values: CDR1 SGHAT, CDR2 FQNNGV. The V and J ends lost 1 base and 14 bases, in that order; junction bases with no gene match: 11. Written as DNA, the CDR3 is TGTGCCAGCAGCTTAGTTGGGAATGGACTAGAAGAGTTCTTC. It is translated as CASSLVGNGLEEFF.

This clonotype was observed many times. The genes are TRBV7-6 and TRBJ2-7; D unclear. Trimming removed 1 base at V and 0 bases at J, with 10 bases between. CDR1 is SGHVS and CDR2 is FNYEAQ in the germline V gene. The CDR3 runs 15 residues. Here the CDR3 DNA reads TGTGCCAGCAGCTTAGGAAGTGCTCACTCCTACGAGCAGTACTTC. Its translation: CASSLGSAHSYEQYF.

At least ten counts were recorded for this clonotype. The chain joins TRBV29-1 to TRBJ2-7; 9 bases match TRBD2. Germline assignment: CDR1 SQVTM and CDR2 ANQGSEA. The V gene end was trimmed by 6 bases and the J gene end by 2 bases; junction bases not matched to a gene: 17. The length of the CDR3 is 17 residues. The DNA of the CDR3 is TGCAGCGTGGCTGGCCTAGCGGGATCCGGTGGTACCTACGAGCAGTACTTC. Its protein product is CSVAGLAGSGGTYEQYF.

This clonotype was recorded at least ten times. This chain connects TRBV29-1 to TRBJ2-5; D unresolved. Trimming stripped 4 bases from V and 5 bases from J, with 17 bases between. This CDR3 spans 14 amino acids. From germline, CDR1 is SQVTM and CDR2 ANQGSEA. CDR3 amino acids: CSVVPGSAMETQYF. The CDR3 DNA reads TGCAGCGTTGTACCGGGCTCGGCGATGGAGACCCAGTACTTC.

V gene TRBV20-1 combines with J gene TRBJ2-5; TRBD2 aligns across 12 bases. The CDR3 has 15 residues. In germline, CDR1 is DFQATT, CDR2 SNEGSKA (reference sequence). J lost 5 bases, V lost 7 bases, and 11 bases had no gene match. CDR3 coding DNA: TGCAGTGTTGCCCCTCTAGCGGGAGGGCATGAGACCCAGTACTTC. Translated, it gives CSVAPLAGGHETQYF.

By share, this clonotype counts as medium-sized (0.01 to 0.1%). V is TRBV29-1 and J is TRBJ2-1; 11 bases line up with TRBD2. Germline assignment: CDR1 SQVTM and CDR2 ANQGSEA. The J segment lost 6 bases and the V segment lost 7 bases, leaving 11 bases of the junction unmatched. The CDR3 spans 15 residues. CDR3: CSARQLAGAGNEQFF. In DNA form, the CDR3 reads TGCAGCGCTCGCCAACTAGCGGGAGCCGGCAATGAGCAGTTCTTC.

In its sample, this clonotype was seen a few times. The chain recombines TRBV20-1 with TRBJ2-3, with 10 bases aligning to TRBD2. Trimming removed 3 bases from V and 3 bases from J; junction bases left unmatched: 12. CDR3 length: 17 residues. Germline CDR1 and CDR2: DFQATT and SNEGSKA (reference sequence). The CDR3 here is CSASPGRGAGGTDTQYF. The DNA of the CDR3 is TGCAGTGCTAGTCCGGGGAGGGGAGCGGGAGGGACAGATACGCAGTATTTT.

This chain joins TRBV7-3 and TRBJ2-5; the D gene could be TRBD1 or TRBD2 (5 bases each). V lost 5 bases, J lost 9 bases, and 16 bases lay in between. This CDR3 region has 13 residues. Germline V gene lookup returns CDR1 SGHTA and CDR2 FQGTGA. The CDR3 DNA reads as TGTGCCAGCAGCCGGGACCCCAATGGGGCCCAGTACTTC. Encoded protein: CASSRDPNGAQYF.

This clonotype is labeled as medium-sized. The chain employs TRBV28 and TRBJ2-7; the D gene is possibly TRBD2 (6 bases). Trimming stripped 1 base from V and 0 bases from J, with 10 bases between. Germline lookup yields CDR1 MDHEN and CDR2 SYDVKM. The CDR3 totals 15 residues. CDR3 amino acids: CASSLSAGSSYEQYF. In nucleotides, the CDR3 is TGTGCCAGCAGTTTATCGGCGGGAAGCTCCTACGAGCAGTACTTC.

The chain carries TRBV4-1 and TRBJ2-1, with D maybe TRBD2 (5 bases). CDR1 MGHRA and CDR2 YSYEKL come from the germline V gene. V was trimmed by 0 bases and J by 8 bases, leaving 20 bases between them. The CDR3 is made up of 17 amino acids. CDR3 in amino acids: CASSQESTLAGRDEQFF. CDR3 in DNA: TGCGCCAGCAGCCAAGAATCTACCCTAGCAGGTCGGGATGAGCAGTTCTTC.

The rearrangement joins TRBV20-1 to TRBJ2-3; TRBD1 agrees at 7 bases. CDR1 and CDR2 (germline): DFQATT, SNEGSKA (reference sequence). This CDR3 region has 15 residues. Losses at the gene ends were 1 base for V and 3 bases for J; bases not matched to a gene: 7. CDR3 region: CSARVRRTGTDTQYF. The CDR3 DNA follows: TGCAGTGCTAGAGTTAGGAGGACAGGAACAGATACGCAGTATTTT.